Following are 26 T cell receptor beta chains from one sample sequenced in a study of blood T cell repertoires in COVID-19. Sequencing used immunoSEQ multiplex PCR; TCRdb keeps in-frame clones, though not all of them. Among 150,000 to 200,000 clones listed, approximately 91% were seen once. The sample comprised peripheral blood. These receptors were collected from a man between 65 and 85 years old with active or convalescent COVID-19.

The V and J genes are TRBV9 and TRBJ2-4; 14 bases map to TRBD2. The CDR3 is 18 amino acids. The trim removed 0 bases at V and 3 bases at J, leaving 5 bases unmatched. Germline assignment: CDR1 SGDLS and CDR2 YYNGEE. DNA of the CDR3: TGTGCCAGCAGCGTAGGACTAGCGGGGGGGCAAGGCAAAAACATTCAGTACTTC. It yields the protein CASSVGLAGGQGKNIQYF.

Concerning this clone: Additional DNA sequences in this sample encode the identical CDR3. The J gene is TRBJ1-2, the V gene TRBV14; tentative D call: TRBD1 (5 bases). Germline-derived CDR1 and CDR2 are SGHDN and FVKESK. The CDR3 has 13 amino acids. V lost 1 base, J lost 4 bases, and 7 bases lay in between. This CDR3 reads CASSQGQSYGYTF. CDR3 DNA sequence: TGTGCCAGCAGCCAAGGACAGAGCTATGGCTACACCTTC.

The chain combines TRBV2 with TRBJ1-5; the D is unclear. V shed 8 bases and J shed 6 bases, with 20 bases lying between them. This CDR3 is 15 amino acids long. The germline CDR1 and CDR2 sequences are SNHLY and FYNNEI. CDR3 nucleotide sequence: TGTGCCAGCTCGGAACGGAGGGATTTAGGTCAGCCCCAGCATTTT. This sequence encodes CASSERRDLGQPQHF. The full variable domain, its missing parts supplied by reference TRBV2 and TRBJ1-5, is EPEVTQTPSHQVTQMGQEVILRCVPISNHLYFYWYRQILGQKVEFLVSFYNNEISEKSEIFDDQFSVERPDGSNFTLKIRSTKLEDSAMYFCASSERRDLGQPQHFGDGTRLSIL.

This chain links TRBV3-1 (or the pseudogene TRBV3-2) with TRBJ1-6; possibly TRBD1 for D (6 bases). Germline assignment: CDR1 LGHDT and CDR2 YNNKEL (reference sequence). This CDR3 has 14 amino acids. The V end was cut by 1 base, the J end by 10 bases, with 11 bases between. The CDR3 DNA sequence: TGTGCCAGCAGCCAAGTTGTCAGGGGATCACCCCTCCACTTT. This translates into CASSQVVRGSPLHF.

The CDR3 here is CASSLDYNTDTQYF. The CDR3 bases are TGCGCCAGCAGCTTGGACTACAACACAGATACGCAGTATTTT. This chain connects TRBV5-1 to TRBJ2-3; D not resolved. Germline CDR1 SGHRS, CDR2 YFSETQ. The CDR3 has 14 residues. Trimming removed 0 bases at V and 2 bases at J, with 7 bases between. Filled out from reference TRBV5-1 and TRBJ2-3, the complete variable domain reads KAGVTQTPRYLIKTRGQQVTLSCSPISGHRSVSWYQQTPGQGLQFLFEYFSETQRNKGNFPGRFSGRQFSNSRSEMNVSTLELGDSALYLCASSLDYNTDTQYFGPGTRLTVL.

The rearrangement uses TRBV6-2 or TRBV6-3 and TRBJ2-1; TRBD2 agrees at 7 bases. CDR1 is MNHEY, CDR2 SVGEGT, per germline. The CDR3 is made up of 13 amino acids. After removal of 4 bases from V and 10 bases from J, the junction contained 7 bases not matched to a gene. Here the CDR3 DNA reads TGTGCCAGCAGTTTTGGCGGGGGACTCGAGCAGTTCTTC. Translating gives CASSFGGGLEQFF.

V is TRBV28 and J is TRBJ1-3; possible D gene TRBD1, 6 bases. V lost 6 bases and J 3 bases, leaving 24 bases between the germline ends. CDR1 MDHEN and CDR2 SYDVKM come from the germline V gene. The CDR3 has 18 residues. CDR3 nucleotide sequence: TGTGCCAGCAGCTCCCCCGGGCCGGGACAAAAGCTTGGAAACACCATATATTTT. This gives the protein CASSSPGPGQKLGNTIYF.

The V gene is TRBV3-1 (or the pseudogene TRBV3-2), the J gene TRBJ2-1; possible D gene TRBD1, 5 bases. The CDR3 sequence is 14 residues long. CDR1 LGHDT and CDR2 YNNKEL come from the germline V gene (reference sequence). V lost 0 bases, J lost 11 bases, and 14 bases lay in between. The CDR3 protein is CASSQEGPGYQQFF. In nucleotides, the CDR3 is TGTGCCAGCAGCCAAGAGGGGCCAGGGTATCAGCAGTTCTTC.

This clone has more than one count but fewer than ten. The chain couples TRBV11-3 to TRBJ2-1; TRBD2 is a possible D gene (5 bases). V shed 5 bases and J shed 5 bases, with 16 bases lying between them. Germline CDR1 reads SGHNT; CDR2 reads YENEEA. The CDR3 has 15 residues. The CDR3 is CASSPGVGGHNEQFF. CDR3 coding DNA: TGTGCCAGCAGCCCCGGGGTGGGCGGCCACAATGAGCAGTTCTTC.

This rearrangement joins TRBV15 to TRBJ1-6, with 9 bases matching TRBD1. Per the germline V gene, CDR1 is LNHNV and CDR2 is YYDKDF (reference sequence). The CDR3 consists of 17 residues. V lost 6 bases and J lost 6; bases outside the gene matches: 12. CDR3 sequence: CATSRRDRVISNSPLHF. DNA of the CDR3: TGTGCCACCAGTAGAAGGGACAGGGTCATTTCTAATTCACCCCTCCACTTT.

The chain has TRBV6-5 and TRBJ2-5; TRBD1 is a possible D gene (5 bases). The CDR3 spans 14 residues. Germline CDR1 MNHEY, CDR2 SVGAGI. The V end was cut by 3 bases, the J end by 3 bases, with 11 bases between. DNA of the CDR3: TGTGCCAGCAGTTATAACGGCAGGGAAGAGACCCAGTACTTC. Translated, it gives CASSYNGREETQYF.

This sequence joins TRBV7-9 and TRBJ2-6, with D perhaps TRBD2 (5 bases). The CDR3 consists of 18 residues. Germline assignment: CDR1 SEHNR and CDR2 FQNEAQ (reference sequence). V was shortened by 8 bases and J by 3 bases, with 23 bases between the two germline ends. CDR3 in amino acids: CASRYGNWSKGGANVLTF. The DNA for the CDR3 is TGTGCCAGCCGGTACGGGAACTGGTCCAAGGGTGGGGCCAACGTCCTGACTTTC.

A few counts support this clone. J is TRBJ2-7 and V is TRBV7-2; 12 nucleotides align to TRBD1. V lost 3 bases and J lost 4; bases outside the gene matches: 7. The CDR3 has 16 amino acids. From germline, CDR1 is SGHTA and CDR2 FQGNSA. CDR3 loop: CASSFSSGQGAYEQYF. The CDR3 coding sequence is TGTGCCAGCAGCTTCTCGTCGGGACAGGGGGCTTACGAGCAGTACTTC.

V is TRBV7-8 and J is TRBJ2-5, with D possibly TRBD1 on 5 matching bases. This CDR3 is 14 amino acids long. Looked up from germline, CDR1 is SGHVS and CDR2 is FQNEAQ. The V end was cut by 1 base, the J end by 4 bases, with 10 bases between. In DNA form, the CDR3 reads TGTGCCAGCAGCTTAGGTGTGGGGCCAGAGACCCAGTACTTC. It specifies CASSLGVGPETQYF.

In DNA, the CDR3 is TGTGCCAGCAGTTTATCCCCCGGACAGTCTAGCAATCAGCCCCAGCATTTT. It codes for CASSLSPGQSSNQPQHF. The chain carries TRBV28 and TRBJ1-5, with D tentatively TRBD1 (6 bases). The CDR3 has 17 residues. Trimming shortened V by 1 base and J by 0 bases, and 13 bases separated the two germline ends. The germline gives CDR1 MDHEN, CDR2 SYDVKM.

The chain has TRBV11-2 and TRBJ2-3, with 11 bases aligning to TRBD1. Germline trimming cut 5 bases from V and 4 bases from J; bases unmatched to any gene: 11. CDR3 length: 17 amino acids. Per germline, CDR1 SGHAT and CDR2 FQNNGV. CDR3 coding DNA: TGTGCCAGCAGCCCAAGCCTCGGGACAGGGGGGGCAGATACGCAGTATTTT. Amino acids: CASSPSLGTGGADTQYF.

The chain recombines TRBV28 with TRBJ1-2; D gene ambiguous. The CDR3 contains 12 residues. Germline assignment: CDR1 MDHEN and CDR2 SYDVKM. The V and J ends lost 6 bases and 7 bases respectively, with 12 bases between them. CDR3 loop: CASSPTGGGYTF. Here the CDR3 DNA reads TGTGCCAGCAGCCCCACTGGAGGTGGCTACACCTTC.

The genes are TRBV14 and TRBJ1-4; no firm D call. Trimming removed 4 bases at V and 4 bases at J, with 10 bases between. The CDR3 covers 14 residues. CDR1 SGHDN and CDR2 FVKESK come from the germline V gene. The CDR3 coding sequence is TGTGCCAGCAGCCTTCGAGCGCTTAATGAAAAACTGTTTTTT. Amino acids: CASSLRALNEKLFF. Together with reference TRBV14 and TRBJ1-4, the CDR3 gives the full variable domain: EAGVTQFPSHSVIEKGQTVTLRCDPISGHDNLYWYRRVMGKEIKFLLHFVKESKQDESGMPNNRFLAERTGGTYSTLKVQPAELEDSGVYFCASSLRALNEKLFFGSGTQLSVL.

The chain uses TRBV10-3 and TRBJ1-4; no clear D gene. V was shortened by 4 bases and J by 8 bases, with 5 bases between the two germline ends. This CDR3 is built from 11 residues. Germline loops: CDR1 ENHRY, CDR2 SYGVKD. The CDR3 is CAISGSEKLFF. The CDR3 nucleotides read TGTGCCATCAGTGGTTCAGAAAAACTGTTTTTT.

Details on this clone: Germline and junction disagree at one end, which may indicate a read error. This chain links TRBV10-2 with TRBJ2-7; 9 bases match TRBD1. This CDR3 has 14 residues. CDR1 and CDR2 from the germline V gene are WSHSY and SAAADI. CDR3 loop: CASSEFIQGAERYF. The CDR3 nucleotides read TGCGCCAGCAGTGAATTTATACAGGGGGCCGAGCGGTACTTC.

The rearrangement links TRBV6-5 to TRBJ2-5; 11 bases are shared with TRBD1. CDR3 length equals 15 residues. The junction had 9 bases not matched to a gene; V was cut back by 7 bases and J by 5 bases. Per germline, CDR1 MNHEY and CDR2 SVGAGI. This chain's CDR3 is CASNIGQGAVETQYF. The CDR3 DNA is TGTGCCAGCAACATAGGACAGGGGGCGGTGGAGACCCAGTACTTC.

The chain joins TRBV7-8 to TRBJ2-2, with 11 bases matching TRBD2. J gave up 6 bases and V 2 bases, and 5 bases lay outside the gene matches. CDR1 and CDR2 (germline): SGHVS, FQNEAQ. The CDR3 is 16 amino acids. The CDR3 nucleotides are TGTGCCAGCAGCTTACGGTCTAGCGGGGGGTCCGGGGAGCTGTTTTTT. This codes for CASSLRSSGGSGELFF.

This clone was detected only a few times. This sequence joins TRBV9 and TRBJ2-2; 8 bases match TRBD2. The junction had 8 bases not matched to a gene; V was cut back by 0 bases and J by 10 bases. Germline CDR1 SGDLS, CDR2 YYNGEE. This CDR3 region has 15 residues. The CDR3 region has the DNA TGTGCCAGCAGCGTAGCGGCGCGGGAGGAGTCGGAGCTGTTTTTT. Encoded protein: CASSVAAREESELFF.

The V and J genes are TRBV30 and TRBJ2-7; 7 bases fit TRBD1. Germline trimming cut 3 bases from V and 4 bases from J; bases unmatched to any gene: 12. Germline V CDR1 and CDR2: GTSNPN, SVGIG (reference sequence). The CDR3 totals 15 residues. The CDR3 nucleotides are TGTGCCTGGAGGCCCACAGGGACAGTCTCTTACGAGCAGTACTTC. It is translated as CAWRPTGTVSYEQYF.

V gene TRBV7-9 combines with J gene TRBJ2-1; TRBD2 matches 7 bases. This CDR3 has 15 residues. CDR1 is SEHNR, CDR2 FQNEAQ, per germline (reference sequence). After removal of 5 bases from V and 12 bases from J, the junction contained 16 bases not matched to a gene. The CDR3 loop is CASSAPGLMSERQFF. The CDR3 DNA is TGTGCCAGCAGCGCCCCGGGACTAATGTCGGAGCGGCAGTTCTTC.

This clone occurred a few times. CDR3 bases: TGTGCCAGCACTGCCTCGGGGACCCAGTACTTC. Translating gives CASTASGTQYF. This chain connects TRBV2 to TRBJ2-5; D call uncertain. Per the germline V gene, CDR1 is SNHLY and CDR2 is FYNNEI. The CDR3 length is 11 residues. The V gene lost 7 bases and the J gene lost 7 bases, with 10 bases spanning the gap.